Presented here are 22 T cell receptor beta chains from one specimen sequenced in a study of beta chain features in type 1 diabetes. Investigators reverse transcribed all isolated RNA, so they sequenced expressed TCRB transcripts. Method: immunoSEQ multiplex PCR; TCRdb's copy keeps in-frame clones and lacks some. The table has 200,000 to 250,000 clones, over 65% seen once. Sequencing input: naive CD4+ T cells from blood. These receptors came from a man between 25 and 39 years old in good health.

The chain uses TRBV18 and TRBJ1-1; D not certain. The V end was cut by 6 bases, the J end by 6 bases, with 11 bases between. Germline-derived CDR1 and CDR2 are KGHSH and LQKENI. The CDR3 has 12 amino acids. The CDR3 loop reads CASSPYRSEAFF. The CDR3 DNA reads TGTGCCAGCTCTCCTTACCGTTCTGAAGCTTTCTTT.

This chain connects TRBV29-1 to TRBJ2-3, with D perhaps matching TRBD1 (6 bases). The germline gives CDR1 SQVTM, CDR2 ANQGSEA. Trimming shortened V by 5 bases and J by 3 bases, and 9 bases separated the two germline ends. This CDR3 spans 12 amino acids. The CDR3 sequence is CSVRTDTDTQYF. CDR3 nucleotide sequence: TGCAGCGTTCGGACAGATACAGATACGCAGTATTTT.

The chain joins TRBV25-1 to TRBJ1-1; D call uncertain. The CDR3 sequence is 15 residues long. V dropped 4 bases and J dropped 1 base, with 13 bases sitting between them. CDR1 is MGHDK, CDR2 SYGVNS, per germline. The DNA for the CDR3 is TGTGCCAGCAGTGCGAATGCCGGCCAGAACACTGAAGCTTTCTTT. Amino acids: CASSANAGQNTEAFF.

The chain carries TRBV30 and TRBJ1-3; D is ambiguous. Trimming removed 4 bases at V and 4 bases at J, with 11 bases between. The CDR3 spans 13 residues. CDR1 is GTSNPN, CDR2 SVGIG, per germline (reference sequence). CDR3 amino acids: CAWTTISGNTIYF. The CDR3 DNA reads as TGTGCCTGGACGACAATTTCCGGAAACACCATATATTTT.

The rearrangement uses TRBV11-2 and TRBJ2-7; 8 nucleotides align to TRBD1. The CDR3 has 15 amino acids. V lost 4 bases and J lost 2; bases outside the gene matches: 7. Germline V gene data show CDR1 as SGHAT and CDR2 as FQNNGV. CDR3 DNA: TGTGCCAGCAGCTGGAGTACAGGGGGAACCTACGAGCAGTACTTC. It is translated as CASSWSTGGTYEQYF.

This clone was seen only a few times. V is TRBV4-3 and J is TRBJ1-5; the D is unclear. There are 13 residues in the CDR3. Germline values: CDR1 LGHNA, CDR2 YSLEER. V was cut by 1 base and J by 4 bases, with 5 bases left in between. The CDR3 protein is CASSQAPNQPQHF. Here the CDR3 DNA reads TGCGCCAGCAGCCAAGCTCCGAATCAGCCCCAGCATTTT.

The chain employs TRBV7-2 and TRBJ1-2; D uncertain. V was trimmed by 5 bases and J by 7 bases, leaving 23 bases between them. The CDR3 runs to 16 residues. The germline CDR1 and CDR2 sequences are SGHTA and FQGNSA. CDR3 sequence reads: CASSTEVAGLLGGYTF. DNA of the CDR3: TGTGCCAGCAGCACCGAGGTGGCAGGCCTGCTGGGTGGCTACACCTTC.

V is TRBV10-3 and J is TRBJ2-1; 10 nucleotides line up with TRBD1. CDR3 length equals 14 residues. Germline CDR1 ENHRY, CDR2 SYGVKD. With 4 bases clipped from V and 8 bases from J, the junction kept 5 bases outside the gene matches. The CDR3 DNA is TGTGCCATCAGTGCCGGACAGGGGGACTATGAGCAGTTCTTC. It codes for CAISAGQGDYEQFF.

This clone was observed a single time. The chain combines TRBV5-1 with TRBJ2-3; a weak D match, TRBD1 (5 bases). The CDR3 is made up of 14 amino acids. Germline V gene sequence: CDR1 SGHRS, CDR2 YFSETQ. V was pared by 0 bases and J by 3 bases, with 8 bases between. The CDR3 is CASSLDPGTDTQYF. CDR3 nucleotide sequence: TGCGCCAGCAGCTTGGATCCAGGGACAGATACGCAGTATTTT.

The genes are TRBV5-1 and TRBJ2-1; D might be TRBD1 or TRBD2, each matching 6 bases. CDR3 length: 16 residues. Germline V gene lookup returns CDR1 SGHRS and CDR2 YFSETQ. V dropped 0 bases and J dropped 1 base, with 11 bases sitting between them. CDR3 sequence: CASSLDGGASYNEQFF. The DNA for the CDR3 is TGCGCCAGCAGCTTGGACGGGGGCGCGTCCTACAATGAGCAGTTCTTC.

The chain employs TRBV18 and TRBJ1-1; 10 nucleotides agree with TRBD1. There are 14 residues in the CDR3. The J segment lost 7 bases and the V segment lost 3 bases, leaving 5 bases of the junction unmatched. CDR1 and CDR2 from the germline V gene are KGHSH and LQKENI. The CDR3 reads CASSPDRGKGEAFF. CDR3 DNA: TGTGCCAGCTCACCGGACAGGGGGAAGGGTGAAGCTTTCTTT.

This chain joins TRBV7-2 and TRBJ2-1; the D is unclear. This CDR3 region has 16 residues. Trimming removed 0 bases at V and 6 bases at J, with 15 bases between. CDR1 and CDR2 from the germline V gene are SGHTA and FQGNSA. CDR3 amino acids: CASSLASDQEVNEQFF. CDR3 DNA: TGTGCCAGCAGCTTAGCGTCGGATCAAGAAGTCAATGAGCAGTTCTTC.

This clone was observed a few times. V is TRBV2 and J is TRBJ2-3; D call uncertain. This CDR3 spans 13 amino acids. CDR1 is SNHLY and CDR2 is FYNNEI in the germline V gene. V was pared by 6 bases and J by 0 bases, with 7 bases between. The CDR3 loop is CASRGRSTDTQYF. The DNA for the CDR3 is TGTGCCAGCAGGGGAAGAAGCACAGATACGCAGTATTTT.

The gene calls are TRBV16 and TRBJ2-7; D gene ambiguous. The CDR3 sequence is 11 residues long. The V gene's germline CDR1 is KGHSY and CDR2 FQNENV. V dropped 2 bases and J dropped 2 bases, with 1 base sitting between them. The CDR3 loop is CASSQTYEQYF. The CDR3 DNA is TGTGCCAGCAGCCAAACCTACGAGCAGTACTTC.

V gene TRBV28 combines with J gene TRBJ2-3; no clear D gene. Germline V gene lookup returns CDR1 MDHEN and CDR2 SYDVKM. CDR3 length: 13 residues. Trimming removed 3 bases at V and 1 base at J, with 5 bases between. This CDR3 reads CASSLSGTDTQYF. Here the CDR3 DNA reads TGTGCCAGCAGTTTGTCGGGCACAGATACGCAGTATTTT.

This clone has just a few counts. The chain recombines TRBV30 with TRBJ2-4; D is possibly TRBD1 (6 bases). V dropped 0 bases and J dropped 1 base, with 7 bases sitting between them. Germline V gene data show CDR1 as GTSNPN and CDR2 as SVGIG (reference sequence). This CDR3 is built from 14 residues. For the CDR3, the DNA is TGTGCCTGGAGTGTAGACAGGGCCAAAAACATTCAGTACTTC. Its translation: CAWSVDRAKNIQYF.

V gene TRBV6-6 combines with J gene TRBJ2-7; tentative D call: TRBD1 (6 bases). From germline, CDR1 is MNHNY and CDR2 SVGAGI (reference sequence). V was shortened by 4 bases and J by 5 bases, with 12 bases between the two germline ends. This CDR3 region has 13 residues. CDR3 sequence (DNA): TGTGCCAGCAGTTCCTTCCAGGGGAACGAGCAGTACTTC. The encoded protein is CASSSFQGNEQYF.

The chain combines TRBV29-1 with TRBJ1-1, with D unclear. V was pared by 1 base and J by 5 bases, with 8 bases between. Looked up from germline, CDR1 is SQVTM and CDR2 is ANQGSEA. The CDR3 sequence is 12 residues long. This CDR3 is CSVEGVPTEAFF. In DNA, the CDR3 is TGCAGCGTTGAAGGGGTCCCGACTGAAGCTTTCTTT.

This clone was detected a few times. The chain employs TRBV7-9 and TRBJ2-1, with 9 positions matching TRBD2. This CDR3 comprises 15 residues. With 0 bases clipped from V and 7 bases from J, the junction kept 4 bases outside the gene matches. The germline V gene has CDR1 SEHNR and CDR2 FQNEAQ (reference sequence). The CDR3 DNA sequence: TGTGCCAGCAGCTTAGCTAGCGGGAGAGTGAATGAGCAGTTCTTC. As protein: CASSLASGRVNEQFF.

The chain couples TRBV15 to TRBJ2-3, with 12 bases fitting TRBD2. Germline V gene sequence: CDR1 LNHNV, CDR2 YYDKDF (reference sequence). The junction had 3 bases not matched to a gene; V was cut back by 1 base and J by 1 base. There are 17 residues in the CDR3. The CDR3 coding sequence is TGTGCCACCAGCAGAGGGACTAGCGGGGCTCGCACAGATACGCAGTATTTT. Protein sequence: CATSRGTSGARTDTQYF.

The chain recombines TRBV28 with TRBJ2-1; D is perhaps TRBD1 or TRBD2 (6 bases each). Germline assignment: CDR1 MDHEN and CDR2 SYDVKM. V shed 8 bases and J shed 4 bases, with 12 bases lying between them. The CDR3 is 13 amino acids. CDR3 coding DNA: TGTGCCAGCCGGCGGGACACATACAATGAGCAGTTCTTC. Amino acids: CASRRDTYNEQFF.

The CDR3 sequence is CAWTPGSAIYEQYF. CDR3 coding DNA: TGTGCCTGGACCCCCGGGAGTGCAATCTACGAGCAGTACTTC. The rearrangement links TRBV30 to TRBJ2-7; TRBD2 might be the D (6 bases). Germline V CDR1 and CDR2: GTSNPN, SVGIG (reference sequence). The V end lost 4 bases, the J end lost 3 bases, and 16 bases lay between the germline ends. CDR3 length: 14 amino acids.